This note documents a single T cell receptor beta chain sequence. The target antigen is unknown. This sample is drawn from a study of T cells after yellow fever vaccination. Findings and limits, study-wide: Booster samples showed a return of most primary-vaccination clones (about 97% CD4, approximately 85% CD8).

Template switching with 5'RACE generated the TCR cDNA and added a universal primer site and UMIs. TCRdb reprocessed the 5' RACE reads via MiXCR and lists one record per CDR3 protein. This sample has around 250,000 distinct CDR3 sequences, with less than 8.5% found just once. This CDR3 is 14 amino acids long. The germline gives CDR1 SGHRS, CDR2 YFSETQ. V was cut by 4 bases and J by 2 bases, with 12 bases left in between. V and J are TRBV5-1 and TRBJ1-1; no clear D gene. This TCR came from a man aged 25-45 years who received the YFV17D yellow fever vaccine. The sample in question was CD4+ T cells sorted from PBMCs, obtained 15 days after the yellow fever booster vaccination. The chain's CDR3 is CASSRGSSNTEAFF. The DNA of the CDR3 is TGCGCCAGCAGCCGCGGATCCTCCAACACTGAAGCTTTCTTT. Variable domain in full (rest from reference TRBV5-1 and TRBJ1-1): KAGVTQTPRYLIKTRGQQVTLSCSPISGHRSVSWYQQTPGQGLQFLFEYFSETQRNKGNFPGRFSGRQFSNSRSEMNVSTLELGDSALYLCASSRGSSNTEAFFGQGTRLTVV.